This TCR beta chain was captured by sequencing in a study of T cell responses to AZD1222 COVID-19 vaccine. After removal of 10 bases from V and 6 bases from J, the junction contained 14 bases not matched to a gene. Germline loops: CDR1 ENHRY, CDR2 SYGVKD. This CDR3 has 14 residues. This clone appeared a few times. The data were produced by immunoSEQ multiplex PCR, yet TCRdb's version contains in-frame clones alone and is incomplete. The sample yields roughly 100,000 clones, approximately 84% seen once. Material: peripheral blood, obtained 28 days after the second AZD1222 dose. The chain links TRBV10-3 to TRBJ1-1, with 7 bases fitting TRBD1. The origin of this receptor is an adult who received the AZD1222 COVID-19 vaccine. CDR3 amino acids: CATNPVGTAPEAFF. CDR3 sequence (DNA): TGTGCCACCAACCCCGTCGGGACAGCTCCTGAAGCTTTCTTT.